The present entry profiles one T cell receptor (beta chain) with its context. This sample stems from a study of OX40 agonist ivuxolimab in advanced cancers. TCRdb's copy holds only in-frame clones and misses some; the assay was immunoSEQ multiplex PCR. The sample has fewer than 70,000 clones, 87% seen once. Specimen: CD4+ or CD8+ T cells sorted from blood, collected in a trial of the OX40 agonist ivuxolimab. The receptor was isolated from an adult with an advanced solid tumor such as melanoma, head and neck, liver or kidney cancer.

The CDR3 loop reads CASSTIRLAGDYADTQYF. In DNA, the CDR3 is TGTGCCAGCAGCACCATCAGACTAGCGGGAGATTACGCAGATACGCAGTATTTT. The chain employs TRBV7-9 and TRBJ2-3, with 12 bases matching TRBD2. V lost 5 bases and J lost 4; bases outside the gene matches: 13. In germline, CDR1 is SEHNR, CDR2 FQNEAQ (reference sequence). The CDR3 runs to 18 residues.